The 14 T cell receptor beta chains presented below share a single source sample, sequenced in a study of CD8 T cells in ankylosing spondylitis (dated by TCRdb to 2016 to 2017). The library was obtained by 5' RACE. The run used an Illumina HiSeq 2500. The public reads were run again by TCRdb, first through fastp at Q25 and then through MiXCR, and only productive beta chains were kept. Entries that share a CDR3 protein sequence are merged under the most common genes and DNA. Across this sample there are under 250,000 distinct CDR3 sequences, with around 24% seen only once. Around 6.3% of the sample is taken by the ten largest. The specimen was blood, either unsorted or a sorted T cell fraction (not recorded which). The receptors stem from a male donor with ankylosing spondylitis or in good health (not recorded which).

The table lists this clonotype with many counts. The chain carries TRBV24-1 and TRBJ2-1, with 8 bases fitting TRBD1. After removal of 1 base from V and 4 bases from J, the junction contained 8 bases not matched to a gene. The CDR3 runs to 17 residues. The germline V gene has CDR1 KGHDR and CDR2 SFDVKD. The CDR3 nucleotides read TGTGCCACCAGTGATTTAGGACAGGGTGGTCGGTACAATGAGCAGTTCTTC. This encodes CATSDLGQGGRYNEQFF.

This clonotype came up once. The rearrangement uses TRBV18 and TRBJ1-5; D remains ambiguous. From germline, CDR1 is KGHSH and CDR2 LQKENI. The CDR3 is made up of 16 amino acids. V gave up 6 bases and J gave up 0 bases, with 15 bases separating them. CDR3 loop: CASSLFGPSSNQPQHF. The CDR3 coding sequence is TGTGCCAGCTCCCTTTTCGGACCTTCTAGCAATCAGCCCCAGCATTTT.

This clonotype was seen repeatedly, ten times or more. The chain combines TRBV24-1 with TRBJ2-1, with 8 bases fitting TRBD2. Germline V gives CDR1 KGHDR, CDR2 SFDVKD. This CDR3 contains 15 residues. V was clipped by 3 bases and J by 5 bases; unmatched bases: 5. CDR3 sequence (DNA): TGTGCCACCAGTGATCCAGCGGGAGATCACAATGAGCAGTTCTTC. Translating gives CATSDPAGDHNEQFF.

The chain combines TRBV4-1 with TRBJ1-1; D gene unclear. V shed 1 base and J shed 3 bases, with 12 bases lying between them. Germline values: CDR1 MGHRA, CDR2 YSYEKL. This CDR3 is built from 15 residues. The CDR3 here is CASSQAGGRYTEAFF. As DNA, the CDR3 is TGCGCCAGCAGCCAAGCTGGAGGGCGTTACACTGAAGCTTTCTTT.

V usage is TRBV11-3 and J usage is TRBJ2-2, with unresolved D. V lost 8 bases and J 2 bases, leaving 15 bases between the germline ends. The CDR3 loop spans 15 amino acids. Germline V gives CDR1 SGHNT, CDR2 YENEEA. In DNA form, the CDR3 reads TGTGCCAGCGGACGCCTAGGTTCCAACACCGGGGAGCTGTTTTTT. This codes for CASGRLGSNTGELFF. Together with reference TRBV11-3 and TRBJ2-2, the CDR3 gives the full variable domain: EAGVVQSPRYKIIEKKQPVAFWCNPISGHNTLYWYLQNLGQGPELLIRYENEEAVDDSQLPKDRFSAERLKGVDSTLKIQPAELGDSAVYLCASGRLGSNTGELFFGEGSRLTVL.

At least ten counts were recorded for this clonotype. The chain recombines TRBV5-1 with TRBJ2-2; 13 bases agree with TRBD2. This CDR3 comprises 16 residues. Germline CDR1 SGHRS, CDR2 YFSETQ. V shed 0 bases and J 5 bases; nucleotides not matched to a gene: 1. In DNA form, the CDR3 reads TGCGCCAGCAGCTTGGGGACTAGCGGGAGAACCGGGGAGCTGTTTTTT. This gives the protein CASSLGTSGRTGELFF. Based on the CDR3 plus reference TRBV5-1 and TRBJ2-2, the full variable domain is KAGVTQTPRYLIKTRGQQVTLSCSPISGHRSVSWYQQTPGQGLQFLFEYFSETQRNKGNFPGRFSGRQFSNSRSEMNVSTLELGDSALYLCASSLGTSGRTGELFFGEGSRLTVL.

The chain employs TRBV20-1 and TRBJ2-2; TRBD2 aligns across 12 bases. Germline assignment: CDR1 DFQATT and CDR2 SNEGSKA (reference sequence). The CDR3 runs to 15 residues. The junction had 5 bases not matched to a gene; V was cut back by 7 bases and J by 2 bases. The CDR3 bases are TGCAGTGTGACTAGCGGGAGCTTTAACACCGGGGAGCTGTTTTTT. Residues: CSVTSGSFNTGELFF.

Ten or more counts support this clonotype. The CDR3, as DNA: TGTGCCAGCAGCTTAGCGGCAGGAACTGAAGCTTTCTTT. Its translation: CASSLAAGTEAFF. V usage is TRBV11-2 and J usage is TRBJ1-1; D is ambiguous. Trimming removed 1 base from V and 5 bases from J, with 8 bases in between. There are 13 residues in the CDR3. Germline-derived CDR1 and CDR2 are SGHAT and FQNNGV.

A remark on this clonotype: A much larger clonotype is one base distant, so this may be a read error. The chain employs TRBV5-1 and TRBJ2-7, with TRBD2 matching over 7 bases. After removal of 0 bases from V and 6 bases from J, the junction contained 3 bases not matched to a gene. This CDR3 region has 13 residues. CDR1 is SGHRS, CDR2 YFSETQ, per germline. The CDR3 region is CASSLGLASEQYF. The CDR3 DNA reads TGCGCCAGCAGCTTGGGACTAGCCTCCGAGCAGTACTTC. The complete variable domain, with remaining parts taken from reference TRBV5-1 and TRBJ2-7, reads KAGVTQTPRYLIKTRGQQVTLSCSPISGHRSVSWYQQTPGQGLQFLFEYFSETQRNKGNFPGRFSGRQFSNSRSEMNVSTLELGDSALYLCASSLGLASEQYFGPGTRLTVT.

The chain employs TRBV7-2 and TRBJ2-3, with 8 nucleotides matching TRBD2. V gave up 0 bases and J gave up 3 bases; unmatched junction bases: 2. The germline V gene has CDR1 SGHTA and CDR2 FQGNSA. The CDR3 is made up of 15 amino acids. Written as DNA, the CDR3 is TGTGCCAGCAGCTTAGCGGCTAGCGGGACAGATACGCAGTATTTT. This codes for CASSLAASGTDTQYF.

The rearrangement joins TRBV5-1 to TRBJ1-1; D remains ambiguous. This CDR3 has 16 amino acids. The V end was cut by 0 bases, the J end by 1 base, with 13 bases between. The V gene's germline CDR1 is SGHRS and CDR2 YFSETQ. The CDR3 loop reads CASSLELRAKNTEAFF. CDR3 DNA: TGCGCCAGCAGCTTGGAGTTACGGGCCAAGAACACTGAAGCTTTCTTT.

The chain combines TRBV11-2 with TRBJ2-3; 9 bases are shared with TRBD1. This CDR3 has 16 residues. CDR1 is SGHAT, CDR2 FQNNGV, per germline. Unmatched junction bases numbered 5, after V lost 3 bases and J lost 1 base. The CDR3 nucleotides are TGTGCCAGCAGCTTCACAGGGGGCAGGGGCACAGATACGCAGTATTTT. It yields the protein CASSFTGGRGTDTQYF.

Concerning this clonotype: The junction shows a germline mismatch at one end, possibly a read error. The chain joins TRBV7-7 to TRBJ1-2; 8 nucleotides align to TRBD1. Germline loops: CDR1 SSHAT, CDR2 FNYEAQ (reference sequence). The CDR3 loop spans 14 amino acids. CDR3 in DNA: TGTGCTAGCACATGGGCAGGGGGCAACTATGGCTACACCTTC. It encodes CASTWAGGNYGYTF.

The sample holds many counts of this clonotype. V usage is TRBV5-1 and J usage is TRBJ2-6; D gene unclear. V was clipped by 1 base and J by 2 bases, with 4 bases between them. Germline CDR1 is SGHRS and CDR2 is YFSETQ. The CDR3 covers 14 residues. The CDR3 DNA follows: TGCGCCAGCAGCTTGAATGCTGGGGCCAACGTCCTGACTTTC. It yields the protein CASSLNAGANVLTF.